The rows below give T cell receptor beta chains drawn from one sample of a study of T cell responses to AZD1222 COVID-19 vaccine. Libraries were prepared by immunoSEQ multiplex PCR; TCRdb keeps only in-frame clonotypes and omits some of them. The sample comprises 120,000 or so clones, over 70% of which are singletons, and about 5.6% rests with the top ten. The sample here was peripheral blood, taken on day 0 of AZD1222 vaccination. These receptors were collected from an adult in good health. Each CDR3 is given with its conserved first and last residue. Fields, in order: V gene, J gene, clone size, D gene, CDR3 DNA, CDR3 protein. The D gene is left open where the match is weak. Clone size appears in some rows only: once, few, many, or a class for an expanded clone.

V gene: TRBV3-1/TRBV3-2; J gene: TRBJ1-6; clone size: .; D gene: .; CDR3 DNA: TGTGCCAGCAGCCACCCCGGGGATTCACCCCTCCACTTT; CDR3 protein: CASSHPGDSPLHF
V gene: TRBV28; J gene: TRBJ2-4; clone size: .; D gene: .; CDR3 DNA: TGTGCCAGCAGAGACGGGACTGGAAACATTCAGTACTTC; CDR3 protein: CASRDGTGNIQYF
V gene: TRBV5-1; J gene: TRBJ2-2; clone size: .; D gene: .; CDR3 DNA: TGCGCCAGCAGATTTCAGGGATCCACCGGGGAGCTGTTTTTT; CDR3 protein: CASRFQGSTGELFF
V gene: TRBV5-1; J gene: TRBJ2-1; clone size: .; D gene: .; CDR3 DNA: TGCGCCAGCAGCCACCTGAGGGGCGAGAATGAGCAGTTCTTC; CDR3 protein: CASSHLRGENEQFF
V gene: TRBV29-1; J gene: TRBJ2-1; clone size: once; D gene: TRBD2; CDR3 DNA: TGCAGCGTTAGACTAGCGGTCTACAATGAGCAGTTCTTC; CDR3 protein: CSVRLAVYNEQFF
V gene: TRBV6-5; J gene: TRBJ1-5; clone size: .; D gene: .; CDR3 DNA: TGTGCCAGCAGTTACTCAATCCTTGATCAGCCCCAGCATTTT; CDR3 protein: CASSYSILDQPQHF
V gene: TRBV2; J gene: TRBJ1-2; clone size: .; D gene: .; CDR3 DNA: TGTGCCAGCAGTGAACAGTCCGAACTTAACTATGGCTACACCTTC; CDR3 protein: CASSEQSELNYGYTF
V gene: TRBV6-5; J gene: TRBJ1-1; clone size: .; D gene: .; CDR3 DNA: TGTGCCAGCACCCAGAACACTGAAGCTTTCTTT; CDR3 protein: CASTQNTEAFF
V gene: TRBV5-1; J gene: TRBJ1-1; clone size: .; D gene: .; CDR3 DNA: TGCGCCAGCAGCTTGGATAGCCTTCTGGCAGGTGAAGCTTTCTTT; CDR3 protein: CASSLDSLLAGEAFF
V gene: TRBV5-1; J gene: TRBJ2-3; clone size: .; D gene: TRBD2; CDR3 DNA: TGCGCCAGCAGCTTAAGAGGAGCGGGAGGGCCCACAGATACGCAGTATTTT; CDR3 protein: CASSLRGAGGPTDTQYF
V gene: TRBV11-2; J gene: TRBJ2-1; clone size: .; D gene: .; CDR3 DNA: TGTGCCAGCAGCCTCGGCTGGAGCGGTTACAATGAGCAGTTCTTC; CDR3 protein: CASSLGWSGYNEQFF
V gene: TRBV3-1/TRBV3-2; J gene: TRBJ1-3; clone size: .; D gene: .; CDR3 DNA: TGTGCCAGCAGCCAGGAGAACAGCCGGTGGAACACCATATATTTT; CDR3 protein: CASSQENSRWNTIYF
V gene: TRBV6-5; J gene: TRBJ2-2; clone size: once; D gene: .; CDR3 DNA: TGTGCCAGCAGTTGGCTGCGGAACACCGGGGAGCTGTTTTTT; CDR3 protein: CASSWLRNTGELFF
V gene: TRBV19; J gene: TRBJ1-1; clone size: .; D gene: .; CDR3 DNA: TGTGCCAGTAGTATAGGGGGGAACACTGAAGCTTTCTTT; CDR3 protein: CASSIGGNTEAFF
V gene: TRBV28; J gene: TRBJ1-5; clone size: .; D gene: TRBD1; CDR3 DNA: TGTGCCAGCAGTTGGGGGACAGAGATCAATCAGCCCCAGCATTTT; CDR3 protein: CASSWGTEINQPQHF
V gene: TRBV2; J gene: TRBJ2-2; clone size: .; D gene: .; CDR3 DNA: TGTGCCAGCAGTGGCTCCCAACGCACCGGGGAGCTGTTTTTT; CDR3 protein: CASSGSQRTGELFF
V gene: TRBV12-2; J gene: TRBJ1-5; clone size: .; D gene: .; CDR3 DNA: TGTGCAAGTCGCTTAGTTTGTAGTCCGCTCGAACAGCCCCAGCATTTT; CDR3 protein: CASRLVCSPLEQPQHF
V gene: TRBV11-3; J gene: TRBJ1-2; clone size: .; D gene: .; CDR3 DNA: TGTGCCAGCAGCCCGTCAGGGGACGTCGGCTACACCTTC; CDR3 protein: CASSPSGDVGYTF
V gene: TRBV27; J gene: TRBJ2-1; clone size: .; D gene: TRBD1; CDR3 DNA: TGTGCCAGCAGTTTAAACGGACAGGGATACAATGAGCAGTTCTTC; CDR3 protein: CASSLNGQGYNEQFF
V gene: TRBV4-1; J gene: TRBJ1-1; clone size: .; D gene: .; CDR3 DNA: TGCGCCAGCAGCCAACGATCTCTGAACACTGAAGCTTTCTTT; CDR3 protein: CASSQRSLNTEAFF
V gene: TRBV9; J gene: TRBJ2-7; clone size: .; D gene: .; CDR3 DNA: TGTGCCAGCAGCGTAGCTACAGGGAGAGGCTACGAGCAGTACTTC; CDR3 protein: CASSVATGRGYEQYF
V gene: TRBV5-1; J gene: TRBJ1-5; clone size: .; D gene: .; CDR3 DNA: TGCGCCAGCAGCTTGGGGCCGACCGAGAATCAGCCCCAGCATTTT; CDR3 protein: CASSLGPTENQPQHF
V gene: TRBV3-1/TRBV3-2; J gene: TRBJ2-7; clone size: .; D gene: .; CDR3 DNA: TGTGCCAGCAGCCAAGTGGCAGGGGTCGACGAGCAGTACTTC; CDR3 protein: CASSQVAGVDEQYF
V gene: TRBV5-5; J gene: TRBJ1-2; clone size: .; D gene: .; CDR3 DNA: TGTGCCAGCAGCCCCCGGGGGGGGGCGCGAAGGACCTTC; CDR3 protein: CASSPRGGARRTF
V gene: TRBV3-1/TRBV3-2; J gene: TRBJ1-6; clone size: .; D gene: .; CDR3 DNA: TGTGCCAGCAGCCAAGAGCCACCCAACTCCTATAATTCACCCCTCCACTTT; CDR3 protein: CASSQEPPNSYNSPLHF
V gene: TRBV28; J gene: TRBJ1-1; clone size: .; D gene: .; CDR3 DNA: TGTGCCAGCAGTTTATCGGGCGGGAGGACTGAAGCTTTCTTT; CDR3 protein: CASSLSGGRTEAFF
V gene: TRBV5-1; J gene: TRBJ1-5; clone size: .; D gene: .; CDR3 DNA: TGCGCCAGCAGCTTGGGTGTAACGGGTCAGCCCCAGCATTTT; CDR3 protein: CASSLGVTGQPQHF
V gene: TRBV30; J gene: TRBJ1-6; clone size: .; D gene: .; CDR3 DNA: TGTGCCTGGAGTGGGTTCGGAAGCTCCTATAATTCACCCCTCCACTTT; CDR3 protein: CAWSGFGSSYNSPLHF
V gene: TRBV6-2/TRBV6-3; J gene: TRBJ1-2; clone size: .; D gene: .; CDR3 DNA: TGTGCCAGCAGTTCCCTCCCGGGAAGGGGGGCCTATGGCTACACCTTC; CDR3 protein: CASSSLPGRGAYGYTF
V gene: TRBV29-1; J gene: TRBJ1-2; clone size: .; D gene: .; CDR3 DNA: TGCAGCGTTGCGGAAAACTATGGCTACACCTTC; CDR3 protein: CSVAENYGYTF
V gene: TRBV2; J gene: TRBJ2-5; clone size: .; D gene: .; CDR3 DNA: TGTGCCAGCAGATTCGAGACTAGTGAGACCCAGTACTTC; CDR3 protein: CASRFETSETQYF
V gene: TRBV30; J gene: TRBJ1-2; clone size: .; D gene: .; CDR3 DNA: TGTGCCTGGAGTGTAGGTTTAATCGGGGGCTCTGGCTATGGCTACACCTTC; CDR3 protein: CAWSVGLIGGSGYGYTF
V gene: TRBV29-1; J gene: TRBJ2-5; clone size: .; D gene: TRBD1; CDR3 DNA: TGCAGCGTTGTGGGGACAGAAGAGACCCAGTACTTC; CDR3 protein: CSVVGTEETQYF
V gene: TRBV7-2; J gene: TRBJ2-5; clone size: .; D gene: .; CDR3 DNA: TGTGCCAGCAGCGCACTGGTGGGCTCCTCGGGGGAGACCCAGTACTTC; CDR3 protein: CASSALVGSSGETQYF
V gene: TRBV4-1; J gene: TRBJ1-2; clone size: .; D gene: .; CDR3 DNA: TGCGCCAGCCCGCGGGGCACGGATCACTATGGCTACACCTTC; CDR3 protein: CASPRGTDHYGYTF
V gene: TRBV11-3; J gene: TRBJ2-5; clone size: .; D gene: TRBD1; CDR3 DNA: TGTGCCACCGGGGGACAGGGGCTGGAGACCCAGTACTTC; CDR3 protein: CATGGQGLETQYF
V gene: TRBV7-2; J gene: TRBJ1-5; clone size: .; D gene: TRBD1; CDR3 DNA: TGTGCCAGCAGCTTAGGGGGGACAGGAGGAATTCAGCCCCAGCATTTT; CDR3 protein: CASSLGGTGGIQPQHF
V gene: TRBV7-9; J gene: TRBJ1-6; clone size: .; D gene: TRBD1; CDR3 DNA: TGTGCCAGCAGCATTTTGGCAGGGGGCGAATCACCCCTCCACTTT; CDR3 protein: CASSILAGGESPLHF
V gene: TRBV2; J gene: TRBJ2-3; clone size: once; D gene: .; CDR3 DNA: TGTGCCAGCAGTTCACAACCAGCTAGCACAGATACGCAGTATTTT; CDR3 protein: CASSSQPASTDTQYF
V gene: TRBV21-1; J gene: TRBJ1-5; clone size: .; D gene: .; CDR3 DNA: TGTGCCAGCAGGTATGGCAATCAGCCCCAGCATTTT; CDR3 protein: CASRYGNQPQHF
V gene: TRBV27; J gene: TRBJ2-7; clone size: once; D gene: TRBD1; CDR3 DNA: TGTGCCAGCAGTTTCAGGGGGAGCTCCTACGAGCAGTACTTC; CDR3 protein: CASSFRGSSYEQYF
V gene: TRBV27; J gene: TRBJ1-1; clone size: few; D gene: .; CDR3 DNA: TGTGCCAGCAGTCTACAGAAGAACACTGAAGCTTTCTTT; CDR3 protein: CASSLQKNTEAFF
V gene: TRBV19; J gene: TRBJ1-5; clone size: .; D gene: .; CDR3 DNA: TGTGCCAGTAGTATCCAGGACCCGAATCAGCCCCAGCATTTT; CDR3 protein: CASSIQDPNQPQHF
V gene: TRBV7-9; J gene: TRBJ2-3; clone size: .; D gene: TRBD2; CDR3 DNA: TGTGCCAGCAGTGGAGCGGGGGTCACAGATACGCAGTATTTT; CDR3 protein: CASSGAGVTDTQYF
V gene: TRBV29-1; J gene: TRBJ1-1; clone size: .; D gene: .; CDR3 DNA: TGCAGCGTTGAAGGTTGGGGGGGAGGGATGAACACTGAAGCTTTCTTT; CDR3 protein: CSVEGWGGGMNTEAFF